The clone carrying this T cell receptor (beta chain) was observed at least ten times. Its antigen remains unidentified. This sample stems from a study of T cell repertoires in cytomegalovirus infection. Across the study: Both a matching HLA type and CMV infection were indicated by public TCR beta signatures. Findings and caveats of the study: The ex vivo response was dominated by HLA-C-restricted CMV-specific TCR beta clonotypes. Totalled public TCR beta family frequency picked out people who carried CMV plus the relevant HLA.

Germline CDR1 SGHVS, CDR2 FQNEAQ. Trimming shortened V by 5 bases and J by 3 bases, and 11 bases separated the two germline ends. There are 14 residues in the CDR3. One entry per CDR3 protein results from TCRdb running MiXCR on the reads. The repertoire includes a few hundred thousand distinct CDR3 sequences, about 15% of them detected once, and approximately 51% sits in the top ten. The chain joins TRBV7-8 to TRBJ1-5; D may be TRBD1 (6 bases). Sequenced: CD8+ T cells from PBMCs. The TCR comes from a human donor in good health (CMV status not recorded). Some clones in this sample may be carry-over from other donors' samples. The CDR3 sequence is CASSGTRVNQPQHF. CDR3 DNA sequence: TGTGCCAGCAGCGGGACAAGGGTCAATCAGCCCCAGCATTTT.